Listed here are 20 T cell receptor beta chains from one sample, sequenced in a study of long-term antiretroviral therapy in people with HIV. Assay version v3.0 of immunoSEQ was used, and it was run at survey level. Here immunoSEQ multiplex PCR was the method, and the copy in TCRdb shows in-frame clones only, minus some. The sample includes some 35,000 clones, about 70% of them seen just once. The sequenced sample was unsorted PBMCs, obtained 3 years after starting antiretroviral therapy. These receptors all come from a man aged 45-60 years with HIV.

Regarding this clone: Other DNA sequences within the sample encode an identical CDR3. CDR3 sequence (DNA): TGTGCTAGTGGTTTGGAAGGGGACCCCTACAATGAGCAGTTCTTC. This sequence encodes CASGLEGDPYNEQFF. This chain joins TRBV12-5 and TRBJ2-1, with D possibly called TRBD1 or TRBD2 (5 bases each). The CDR3 extends over 15 amino acids. Germline V CDR1 and CDR2: LGHNT, FRNRAP. Trimming left V 1 base short and J 2 bases short, with 9 bases between.

This chain uses TRBV18 with TRBJ1-4; the D gene is possibly TRBD1 (6 bases). The germline V and J ends were trimmed by 6 bases and 7 bases, with 15 bases remaining between them. The CDR3 length is 14 residues. Per germline, CDR1 KGHSH and CDR2 LQKENI. DNA for the CDR3: TGTGCCAGCTCCCCGGGACACGACCCTGAAAAACTGTTTTTT. Translating gives CASSPGHDPEKLFF.

The V gene is TRBV11-3, the J gene TRBJ2-1; D may be TRBD2 (6 bases). V was trimmed by 5 bases and J by 0 bases, leaving 11 bases between them. Germline V gene data show CDR1 as SGHNT and CDR2 as YENEEA. The CDR3 sequence is 15 residues long. The CDR3 nucleotides are TGTGCCAGCAGCCCAGGGCGGGGCTCCTACAATGAGCAGTTCTTC. It specifies CASSPGRGSYNEQFF.

The DNA of the CDR3 is TGCGCCAGCAGCCAAGTGGGTGGGGGGGCGTTTGGGGCCAACGTCCTGACTTTC. Its protein product is CASSQVGGGAFGANVLTF. The V and J genes are TRBV4-3 and TRBJ2-6, with D perhaps matching TRBD2 (7 bases). The V and J ends lost 1 base and 3 bases respectively, with 16 bases between them. This CDR3 contains 18 residues. CDR1 LGHNA and CDR2 YSLEER come from the germline V gene.

V gene TRBV5-1 combines with J gene TRBJ1-1; a weak D match, TRBD1 (5 bases). The CDR3 has 13 residues. The germline CDR1 and CDR2 sequences are SGHRS and YFSETQ. Deletions cut 1 base from V and 6 bases from J, with 10 bases between. The CDR3 loop reads CASSLKGRAEAFF. CDR3 DNA: TGCGCCAGCAGCTTGAAGGGGAGGGCTGAAGCTTTCTTT.

This rearrangement joins TRBV28 to TRBJ2-7; D is unclear. V gave up 1 base and J gave up 4 bases, with 5 bases separating them. From germline, CDR1 is MDHEN and CDR2 SYDVKM. There are 12 residues in the CDR3. The CDR3 loop is CASSLSLYEQYF. As DNA, the CDR3 is TGTGCCAGCAGTTTATCCCTTTACGAGCAGTACTTC.

This clone has only a few counts. V usage is TRBV5-1 and J usage is TRBJ2-7; D possibly matches TRBD1 or TRBD2 (5 bases each). CDR3 length: 15 amino acids. Trimming left V 0 bases short and J 2 bases short, with 12 bases between. Per germline, CDR1 SGHRS and CDR2 YFSETQ. DNA of the CDR3: TGCGCCAGCAGCTTGGCCGGGGCGTGGGCCTACGAGCAGTACTTC. This gives the protein CASSLAGAWAYEQYF.

The J gene is TRBJ2-2, the V gene TRBV11-3; the match to TRBD1 covers 12 bases. Germline V gene sequence: CDR1 SGHNT, CDR2 YENEEA. The CDR3 is 15 amino acids. V trimming: 8 bases; J trimming: 7 bases; junction bases outside the gene matches: 8. Here the CDR3 reads CASSRDRGRGGELFF. The DNA of the CDR3 is TGTGCCAGCTCTCGGGACAGGGGGCGCGGCGGGGAGCTGTTTTTT.

This clone was recorded once. The chain couples TRBV2 to TRBJ2-3; D may be TRBD2 (7 bases). Looked up from germline, CDR1 is SNHLY and CDR2 is FYNNEI. Between the trimmed V and J ends, which lost 6 bases and 0 bases, there was a span of 19 bases. The CDR3 consists of 17 residues. DNA for the CDR3: TGTGCCAGCAGGAGAGGGGGGAGCGGGGCTAGCACAGATACGCAGTATTTT. It translates to CASRRGGSGASTDTQYF. Based on the CDR3 plus reference TRBV2 and TRBJ2-3, the full variable domain is EPEVTQTPSHQVTQMGQEVILRCVPISNHLYFYWYRQILGQKVEFLVSFYNNEISEKSEIFDDQFSVERPDGSNFTLKIRSTKLEDSAMYFCASRRGGSGASTDTQYFGPGTRLTVL.

This chain links TRBV9 with TRBJ2-7; no clear D. V lost 3 bases, J lost 1 base, and 14 bases lay in between. This CDR3 region has 15 residues. CDR1 SGDLS and CDR2 YYNGEE come from the germline V gene. The CDR3 here is CASSGYPEQSYEQYF. In nucleotides, the CDR3 is TGTGCCAGCAGCGGTTACCCAGAACAGTCCTACGAGCAGTACTTC. Supplemented by reference TRBV9 and TRBJ2-7, the full variable domain reads DSGVTQTPKHLITATGQRVTLRCSPRSGDLSVYWYQQSLDQGLQFLIQYYNGEERAKGNILERFSAQQFPDLHSELNLSSLELGDSALYFCASSGYPEQSYEQYFGPGTRLTVT.

The chain joins TRBV6-6 to TRBJ1-3; D not resolved. There are 16 residues in the CDR3. The germline gives CDR1 MNHNY, CDR2 SVGAGI (reference sequence). V was trimmed by 6 bases and J by 4 bases, leaving 19 bases between them. CDR3 in amino acids: CASRPLVGVSGNTIYF. In nucleotides, the CDR3 is TGTGCCAGCAGGCCCTTGGTTGGGGTATCGGGAAACACCATATATTTT.

This chain uses TRBV7-2 with TRBJ2-1; no firm D call. The V end lost 3 bases, the J end lost 0 bases, and 6 bases lay between the germline ends. Germline V CDR1 and CDR2: SGHTA, FQGNSA. The CDR3 runs to 14 residues. The CDR3 region is CASSFGGSYNEQFF. The CDR3 region has the DNA TGTGCCAGCAGCTTCGGCGGCTCCTACAATGAGCAGTTCTTC.

CDR3 amino acids: CASSQNTGQETQYF. In nucleotides, the CDR3 is TGCGCCAGCAGCCAGAACACGGGACAAGAGACCCAGTACTTC. The rearrangement links TRBV5-1 to TRBJ2-5; possibly TRBD2 for D (5 bases). V was pared by 4 bases and J by 2 bases, with 12 bases between. The CDR3 sequence is 14 residues long. Per germline, CDR1 SGHRS and CDR2 YFSETQ.

V is TRBV29-1 and J is TRBJ2-7; 10 nucleotides agree with TRBD2. Unmatched junction bases numbered 14, after V lost 2 bases and J lost 7 bases. Germline V lookup: CDR1 SQVTM, CDR2 ANQGSEA. This CDR3 region has 16 residues. The CDR3 DNA follows: TGCAGCGTTGAAAGGTTCCAGCGGGAGGGCGGTGGGGAGCAGTACTTC. Protein: CSVERFQREGGGEQYF.

This clone was recorded only once. The V gene is TRBV28, the J gene TRBJ2-1; 8 bases are a match to TRBD2. With 8 bases clipped from V and 9 bases from J, the junction kept 9 bases outside the gene matches. The CDR3 is 13 amino acids. Germline loops: CDR1 MDHEN, CDR2 SYDVKM. Here the CDR3 DNA reads TGTGCCAGCTATCGGGGGGGCCGAGGTGAGCAGTTCTTC. This sequence encodes CASYRGGRGEQFF.

The J gene is TRBJ2-5, the V gene TRBV4-3; no reliable D call. The germline CDR1 and CDR2 sequences are LGHNA and YSLEER. The CDR3 runs to 15 residues. V was clipped by 6 bases and J by 5 bases, with 19 bases between them. CDR3 in amino acids: CASSPNPLGRETQYF. CDR3 DNA: TGCGCCAGCAGTCCTAACCCACTCGGACGGGAGACCCAGTACTTC.

The rearrangement uses TRBV28 and TRBJ2-7; D uncertain. Germline V lookup: CDR1 MDHEN, CDR2 SYDVKM. The CDR3 sequence is 12 residues long. The V and J ends lost 9 bases and 5 bases respectively, with 14 bases between them. The CDR3 coding sequence is TGTGCCAGTGGTTCGAGGACCGACGAGCAGTACTTC. It encodes CASGSRTDEQYF.

The chain joins TRBV19 to TRBJ1-5, with TRBD1 as a possible D gene (5 bases). V was pared by 5 bases and J by 9 bases, with 23 bases between. This CDR3 contains 16 residues. CDR1 LNHDA and CDR2 SQIVND come from the germline V gene (reference sequence). Written as DNA, the CDR3 is TGTGCCAGTAGTCCCCAAACGGGACTCATGTTTAGGCCCCAGCATTTT. Protein sequence: CASSPQTGLMFRPQHF.

The chain uses TRBV5-1 and TRBJ2-3; the match to TRBD1 covers 9 bases. V gave up 3 bases and J gave up 3 bases; unmatched junction bases: 8. Germline CDR1 SGHRS, CDR2 YFSETQ. This CDR3 has 16 residues. DNA for the CDR3: TGCGCCAGCAGCTCCCTACAGGGGGCCAGGACAGATACGCAGTATTTT. This codes for CASSSLQGARTDTQYF.

This rearrangement joins TRBV19 to TRBJ2-2; possibly TRBD1 or TRBD2 for D (5 bases each). Germline V gives CDR1 LNHDA, CDR2 SQIVND (reference sequence). The V and J ends lost 1 base and 7 bases respectively, with 13 bases between them. The length of the CDR3 is 15 residues. CDR3 in DNA: TGTGCCAGTAGTATAGCCAGCACAGGAGGCGGGGAGCTGTTTTTT. This codes for CASSIASTGGGELFF.